One sample yielded the 25 T cell receptor beta chains listed below, sequenced in a study of OX40 agonist ivuxolimab in advanced cancers. TCRdb's table, derived via immunoSEQ multiplex PCR, lists solely in-frame clones and lacks some. The data contain 65,000 to 85,000 clones, 70% to 90% of them singletons. The material sequenced was CD4+ or CD8+ T cells sorted from blood, taken in a trial of the OX40 agonist ivuxolimab. The receptor source for this set is an adult with an advanced solid tumor such as melanoma, head and neck, liver or kidney cancer.

The chain has TRBV4-1 and TRBJ2-5; no clear D gene. Deletions cut 3 bases from V and 4 bases from J, with 6 bases between. CDR3 size: 12 residues. Per the germline V gene, CDR1 is MGHRA and CDR2 is YSYEKL. CDR3 sequence reads: CASSQESETQYF. CDR3 DNA: TGCGCCAGCAGCCAGGAATCAGAGACCCAGTACTTC.

The gene calls are TRBV10-3 and TRBJ1-2; possible D gene TRBD1, 6 bases. The V end was cut by 10 bases, the J end by 4 bases, with 25 bases between. CDR3 length: 16 amino acids. The V gene's germline CDR1 is ENHRY and CDR2 SYGVKD. This CDR3 reads CATADPGVLGTYGYTF. In nucleotides, the CDR3 is TGTGCCACCGCAGACCCAGGGGTTCTGGGGACCTATGGCTACACCTTC.

J is TRBJ2-3 and V is TRBV6-1; possibly TRBD2 for D (7 bases). The length of the CDR3 is 15 residues. CDR1 and CDR2 (germline): MNHNS, SASEGT. The germline V and J ends were trimmed by 4 bases and 3 bases, with 14 bases remaining between them. CDR3 bases: TGTGCCAGCAGTGGCGTCGGGGGGCGAACAGATACGCAGTATTTT. Protein sequence: CASSGVGGRTDTQYF.

The CDR3 region has the DNA TGCGCCAGCAGCTTGGGGGGGGCCCCCTACGAGCAGTACTTC. Encoded protein: CASSLGGAPYEQYF. This rearrangement joins TRBV5-1 to TRBJ2-7, with D possibly being TRBD1 or TRBD2 (6 bases each). Trimming took 0 bases from V and 2 from J, leaving 9 bases between them. This CDR3 contains 14 residues. Germline CDR1 and CDR2: SGHRS and YFSETQ.

The V gene is TRBV20-1, the J gene TRBJ2-7; weak D call: TRBD2 (6 bases). The CDR3 is 11 amino acids. The ends were cut back, 1 base at V and 8 bases at J, with 9 bases in the middle. Germline lookup yields CDR1 DFQATT and CDR2 SNEGSKA (reference sequence). For the CDR3, the DNA is TGCAGTGCTAGAGGGCTAGCGCAGCAGTACTTC. This encodes CSARGLAQQYF.

Only one count was recorded for this clone. The junction does not match germline at one end; this may be a read error. This chain uses TRBV7-7 with TRBJ2-5; the match to TRBD1 covers 7 bases. Looked up from germline, CDR1 is SSHAT and CDR2 is FNYEAQ (reference sequence). This CDR3 region has 15 residues. The CDR3 loop is CASSLGTGAAETQYF. CDR3 coding DNA: TGTGCTAGCAGCTTAGGAACAGGGGCGGCAGAGACCCAGTACTTC.

V gene TRBV5-4 combines with J gene TRBJ1-3, with TRBD1 matching 7 bases. The germline V gene encodes CDR1 SGHNT and CDR2 YYREEE (reference sequence). After removal of 1 base from V and 1 base from J, the junction contained 5 bases not matched to a gene. The CDR3 has 16 amino acids. CDR3 bases: TGTGCCAGCAGCTTGAAGGGACAGCTATCTGGAAACACCATATATTTT. It translates to CASSLKGQLSGNTIYF.

The gene calls are TRBV19 and TRBJ2-1; 9 bases agree with TRBD1. Looked up from germline, CDR1 is LNHDA and CDR2 is SQIVND (reference sequence). This CDR3 spans 12 amino acids. J lost 6 bases, V lost 11 bases, and 5 bases had no gene match. This CDR3 is CASGQGINEQFF. The CDR3 region has the DNA TGTGCCTCGGGACAGGGTATCAATGAGCAGTTCTTC.

This sequence joins TRBV6-1 and TRBJ2-5, with 8 bases that match TRBD1. Trimming removed 7 bases from V and 4 bases from J; junction bases left unmatched: 5. The CDR3 sequence is 13 residues long. CDR1 is MNHNS, CDR2 SASEGT, per germline. CDR3 in amino acids: CASNGQGRETQYF. CDR3 nucleotides: TGTGCCAGCAACGGACAGGGACGAGAGACCCAGTACTTC.

This chain links TRBV4-2 with TRBJ2-1; 14 positions agree with TRBD2. Germline values: CDR1 LGHNA, CDR2 YNFKEQ. J was trimmed by 0 bases and V by 0 bases; bases with no gene match: 13. There are 22 residues in the CDR3. The CDR3 loop is CASSQDRRGTSGGPSSYNEQFF. CDR3 DNA sequence: TGTGCCAGCAGCCAAGATAGGAGGGGGACTAGCGGGGGCCCAAGCTCCTACAATGAGCAGTTCTTC.

This rearrangement joins TRBV29-1 to TRBJ2-3; no definite D call. The germline V gene has CDR1 SQVTM and CDR2 ANQGSEA. V lost 5 bases and J lost 6, with 12 bases in between. CDR3 length: 12 amino acids. CDR3 in DNA: TGCAGCGTTCTGGAGAGCTCGGATACGCAGTATTTT. This sequence encodes CSVLESSDTQYF.

The chain recombines TRBV7-2 with TRBJ2-2; no clear D. The ends were cut back, 4 bases at V and 1 base at J, with 7 bases in the middle. This CDR3 has 14 residues. Per germline, CDR1 SGHTA and CDR2 FQGNSA. The CDR3 sequence is CASSSSGNTGELFF. The CDR3 DNA follows: TGTGCCAGCAGCTCCTCGGGGAACACCGGGGAGCTGTTTTTT.

For the CDR3, the DNA is TGTGCCAGTAGCCATAGGAGGGACAGGGAGGCCACTGAAGCTTTCTTT. It specifies CASSHRRDREATEAFF. The chain employs TRBV19 and TRBJ1-1, with 9 bases matching TRBD1. Unmatched junction bases numbered 12, after V lost 6 bases and J lost 4 bases. The germline gives CDR1 LNHDA, CDR2 SQIVND (reference sequence). The length of the CDR3 is 16 residues. Complete variable domain (other parts from reference TRBV19 and TRBJ1-1): DGGITQSPKYLFRKEGQNVTLSCEQNLNHDAMYWYRQDPGQGLRLIYYSQIVNDFQKGDIAEGYSVSREKKESFPLTVTSAQKNPTAFYLCASSHRRDREATEAFFGQGTRLTVV.

The gene calls are TRBV6-1 and TRBJ2-5; TRBD2 aligns across 10 bases. The CDR3 has 15 amino acids. V gave up 6 bases and J gave up 5 bases; unmatched junction bases: 9. From germline, CDR1 is MNHNS and CDR2 SASEGT. The CDR3: CASSHTSGAGETQYF. CDR3 bases: TGTGCCAGCAGCCACACTAGCGGGGCCGGGGAGACCCAGTACTTC.

This chain links TRBV6-4 with TRBJ2-1, with 7 bases lining up with TRBD2. The CDR3 spans 13 residues. CDR1 MRHNA and CDR2 SNTAGT come from the germline V gene. The V and J ends lost 7 bases and 9 bases, in that order; junction bases with no gene match: 9. The CDR3 spells CASTLHWGGEQFF. The CDR3 nucleotides read TGTGCCAGCACCCTACACTGGGGGGGTGAGCAGTTCTTC.

The V call is TRBV11-3, the J call TRBJ2-5, with a weak D call TRBD1 (6 bases). Germline assignment: CDR1 SGHNT and CDR2 YENEEA. There are 15 residues in the CDR3. The V gene lost 3 bases and the J gene lost 1 base, with 12 bases spanning the gap. CDR3 sequence: CASSFGRQVQETQYF. The CDR3 DNA sequence: TGTGCCAGCAGCTTCGGTCGACAGGTCCAAGAGACCCAGTACTTC. Combining the CDR3 with reference TRBV11-3 and TRBJ2-5 gives the whole variable domain EAGVVQSPRYKIIEKKQPVAFWCNPISGHNTLYWYLQNLGQGPELLIRYENEEAVDDSQLPKDRFSAERLKGVDSTLKIQPAELGDSAVYLCASSFGRQVQETQYFGPGTRLLVL.

The chain employs TRBV7-2 and TRBJ2-3; possibly TRBD2 for D (5 bases). The germline CDR1 and CDR2 sequences are SGHTA and FQGNSA. This CDR3 has 14 residues. V lost 3 bases and J 1 base, leaving 8 bases between the germline ends. CDR3 sequence: CASSFLRGTDTQYF. The CDR3 DNA follows: TGTGCCAGCAGCTTTTTGAGGGGCACAGATACGCAGTATTTT.

This clone has just one count. This CDR3 reads CASSLVGGGPVNEQFF. The CDR3 DNA reads TGCGCCAGCAGCTTGGTAGGCGGGGGGCCGGTCAATGAGCAGTTCTTC. The chain combines TRBV5-1 with TRBJ2-1, with 8 bases identical to TRBD2. Germline V gene lookup returns CDR1 SGHRS and CDR2 YFSETQ. The J segment lost 6 bases and the V segment lost 0 bases, leaving 8 bases of the junction unmatched. The CDR3 length is 16 residues.

In regard to this clone: One end of the junction varies from germline; a read error may be responsible. V is TRBV7-3 and J is TRBJ1-1; D not resolved. The CDR3 contains 13 residues. Germline V gives CDR1 SGHTA, CDR2 FQGTGA. The CDR3, as DNA: TGTGCCAGCAGTCGTGATTTGAACGCTGAAGCTTTCTTT. This translates into CASSRDLNAEAFF.

The chain links TRBV15 to TRBJ2-5; 8 bases line up with TRBD2. The CDR3 length is 18 residues. J gave up 7 bases and V 0 bases, and 16 bases lay outside the gene matches. The germline V gene has CDR1 LNHNV and CDR2 YYDKDF (reference sequence). In nucleotides, the CDR3 is TGTGCCACCAGCAGAGAAATGCGGACTAGCAGATTAGTAGGGACCCAGTACTTC. Translation: CATSREMRTSRLVGTQYF.

This chain links TRBV6-5 with TRBJ2-1; 7 nucleotides line up with TRBD1. The CDR3 runs 13 residues. V dropped 6 bases and J dropped 5; count of bases not matched to a gene: 4. The germline V gene encodes CDR1 MNHEY and CDR2 SVGAGI. The CDR3 loop is CASSPTGDNEQFF. The CDR3 region has the DNA TGTGCCAGCAGCCCCACAGGGGACAATGAGCAGTTCTTC.

This chain links TRBV7-9 with TRBJ2-1; 9 nucleotides agree with TRBD1. Germline loops: CDR1 SEHNR, CDR2 FQNEAQ (reference sequence). The ends lost 2 bases at V and 2 bases at J; junction bases unmatched: 4. The CDR3 is made up of 16 amino acids. Written as DNA, the CDR3 is TGTGCCAGCAGCTTATATGGACAGGGGCCCTACAATGAGCAGTTCTTC. Translation gives CASSLYGQGPYNEQFF.

V gene TRBV29-1 combines with J gene TRBJ2-1, with a weak D call TRBD2 (5 bases). The CDR3 consists of 11 residues. Trimming took 4 bases from V and 9 from J, leaving 10 bases between them. Germline V gene lookup returns CDR1 SQVTM and CDR2 ANQGSEA. As DNA, the CDR3 is TGCAGCGTTGTTAGCGAAGCTGAGCAGTTCTTC. It codes for CSVVSEAEQFF.

The V and J genes are TRBV10-3 and TRBJ2-3, with D unclear. This CDR3 is built from 14 residues. Trimming shortened V by 2 bases and J by 0 bases, and 6 bases separated the two germline ends. The germline V gene has CDR1 ENHRY and CDR2 SYGVKD. CDR3 loop: CAISETQSTDTQYF. CDR3 DNA sequence: TGTGCCATCAGTGAGACCCAGAGCACAGATACGCAGTATTTT.

The chain joins TRBV29-1 to TRBJ2-4; D possibly corresponds to TRBD1 (5 bases). The CDR3 is 12 amino acids. V was shortened by 4 bases and J by 3 bases, with 7 bases between the two germline ends. Germline CDR1 SQVTM, CDR2 ANQGSEA. The CDR3 is CSVAGYKNIQYF. DNA for the CDR3: TGCAGCGTTGCAGGGTACAAAAACATTCAGTACTTC.